The T cell receptor beta chain described here comes from a study of cytomegalovirus exposure and HLA in healthy donors. Study in general: Around 200 million T cells yielded approximately 100 million unique TCR beta sequences, as an earlier analysis found.

The ends were cut back, 2 bases at V and 0 bases at J, with 5 bases in the middle. Germline loops: CDR1 SGHRS, CDR2 YFSETQ. The CDR3 is 13 amino acids. General study findings and limits: Most TCR beta V segments were productive about 87% or about 30% of the time in an earlier analysis. Apart from CMV serostatus, no immune exposure information was available.

PCR involved 60 Vbeta and 13 Jbeta primers. Original analysis: Roughly 10 million shared chains were among roughly 81 million unique TCR beta chains counted in a later analysis. Clones were sequenced by immunoSEQ multiplex PCR, and TCRdb holds only the in-frame ones, with some missing. The DNA gave D and trimming, while V, J and clone size come from that table. The table has 150,000 to 200,000 clones, over 80% seen once. To note about this clone: Antigen specificity is unknown.

The receptor was isolated from a male donor in good health and CMV-seropositive. The source material was PBMCs. This chain connects TRBV5-1 to TRBJ1-1; D gene uncertain. The CDR3 is CASSFDMNTEAFF. CDR3 DNA: TGCGCCAGCAGCTTCGACATGAACACTGAAGCTTTCTTT.